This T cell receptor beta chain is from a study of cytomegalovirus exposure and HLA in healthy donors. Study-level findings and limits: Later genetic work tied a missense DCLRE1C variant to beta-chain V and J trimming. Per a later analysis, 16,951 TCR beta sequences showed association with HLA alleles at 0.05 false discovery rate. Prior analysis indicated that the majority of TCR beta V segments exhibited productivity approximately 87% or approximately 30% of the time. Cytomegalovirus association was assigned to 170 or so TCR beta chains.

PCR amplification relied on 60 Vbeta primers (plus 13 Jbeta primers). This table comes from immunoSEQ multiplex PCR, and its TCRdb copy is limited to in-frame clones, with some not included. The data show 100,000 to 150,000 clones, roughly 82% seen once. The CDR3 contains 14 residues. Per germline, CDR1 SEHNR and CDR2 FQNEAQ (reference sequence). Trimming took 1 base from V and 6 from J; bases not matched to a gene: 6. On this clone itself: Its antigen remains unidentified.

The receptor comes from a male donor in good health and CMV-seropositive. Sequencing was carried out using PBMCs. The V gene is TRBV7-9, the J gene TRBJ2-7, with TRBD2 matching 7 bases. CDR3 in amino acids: CASSLGEGGTEQYF. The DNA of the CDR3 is TGTGCCAGCAGCTTAGGGGAGGGAGGGACCGAGCAGTACTTC.